One and the same sample provided the 11 T cell receptor beta chains below, sequenced in a study of metastatic and nonmetastatic thyroid tumors (dated by TCRdb to 2020 to 2021). Before undergoing thyroid surgery, none of the patients had been given any kind of treatment. The library was obtained by PCR. TCRdb lists the instrument as Illumina HiSeq 4000. TCRdb reworked the public reads: Q25 trimming with fastp, MiXCR clone assembly, productive beta chains retained. The sample contains some 84,000 clones, less than 10% of them found a single time. Of the sample, 8.8% is held by the ten largest clones. Sequenced input: blood. These receptors originate from a female donor with papillary thyroid cancer or a benign thyroid nodule (not recorded which). Some clones in this sample may be carry-over from other donors' samples.

The chain employs TRBV14 and TRBJ1-4, with 7 bases lining up with TRBD1. This CDR3 is built from 14 residues. The germline CDR1 and CDR2 sequences are SGHDN and FVKESK. V lost 4 bases to trimming and J lost 6 bases; unmatched junction nucleotides: 5. The CDR3 bases are TGTGCCAGCAGCCTCAGGACAGGTTATGAAAAACTGTTTTTT. Translation gives CASSLRTGYEKLFF.

This clone was counted ten times or more. V and J are TRBV12-3 or TRBV12-4 and TRBJ1-5; no clear D gene. The V gene lost 7 bases and the J gene lost 2 bases, with 12 bases spanning the gap. The CDR3 spans 14 residues. CDR3 sequence reads: CASTRNLGNQPQHF. CDR3 nucleotide sequence: TGTGCCAGCACGCGAAATCTAGGCAATCAGCCCCAGCATTTT.

Many counts were recorded for this clone. The rearrangement uses TRBV10-1 and TRBJ2-2; TRBD1 or TRBD2 may be the D gene (6 bases each). The CDR3 sequence is 15 residues long. V dropped 5 bases and J dropped 6 bases, with 16 bases sitting between them. CDR1 is WNHNN, CDR2 SYGVQD, per germline (reference sequence). The CDR3 DNA reads TGCGCCAGCAGTCCGGAGGGGGGCTCGGCCGGGGAGCTGTTTTTT. Amino acids: CASSPEGGSAGELFF.

This clone was counted at least ten times. This chain joins TRBV15 and TRBJ2-7; tentative D call: TRBD1 (6 bases). Germline V gene sequence: CDR1 LNHNV, CDR2 YYDKDF (reference sequence). This CDR3 is 14 amino acids long. Deletions cut 5 bases from V and 2 bases from J, with 13 bases between. The CDR3 spells CATSGGRGPYEQYF. In nucleotides, the CDR3 is TGTGCCACCAGCGGGGGCAGGGGCCCCTACGAGCAGTACTTC.

The V gene is TRBV30, the J gene TRBJ1-2; possibly TRBD1 for D (6 bases). The CDR3 has 14 residues. Looked up from germline, CDR1 is GTSNPN and CDR2 is SVGIG (reference sequence). The V gene lost 0 bases and the J gene lost 7 bases, with 15 bases spanning the gap. Here the CDR3 DNA reads TGTGCCTGGAGTGTGGAGAGGGGGAGGTCTGGCTACACCTTC. Amino acids: CAWSVERGRSGYTF.

This clone was seen at least ten times. The chain combines TRBV12-3 or TRBV12-4 with TRBJ2-7, with 11 bases identical to TRBD1. The CDR3 extends over 16 amino acids. The V and J ends lost 6 bases and 6 bases, in that order; junction bases with no gene match: 13. CDR3 nucleotide sequence: TGTGCCAGCAGCCGCCTTACCGGGACAGGGGGAGGCGAGCAGTACTTC. Amino acid sequence: CASSRLTGTGGGEQYF.

This clone came up many times. V is TRBV28 and J is TRBJ2-5; the D gene is possibly TRBD2 (6 bases). Germline V gives CDR1 MDHEN, CDR2 SYDVKM. The length of the CDR3 is 14 residues. The V and J ends lost 6 bases and 3 bases respectively, with 14 bases between them. The CDR3 region is CASSSPGLEETQYF. For the CDR3, the DNA is TGTGCCAGCAGCTCTCCGGGACTCGAAGAGACCCAGTACTTC.

This clone was seen many times. The CDR3 is CASTVAGIVSYGYTF. The DNA of the CDR3 is TGTGCCAGCACGGTGGCAGGAATAGTTAGCTATGGCTACACCTTC. The rearrangement uses TRBV6-1 and TRBJ1-2; D is uncertain. Per germline, CDR1 MNHNS and CDR2 SASEGT. The CDR3 is 15 amino acids. V was shortened by 7 bases and J by 4 bases, with 19 bases between the two germline ends.

In its sample, this clone was seen many times. The chain carries TRBV19 and TRBJ1-5; 9 positions agree with TRBD1. Looked up from germline, CDR1 is LNHDA and CDR2 is SQIVND (reference sequence). Trimming took 4 bases from V and 3 from J; bases not matched to a gene: 7. CDR3 length: 16 residues. The DNA for the CDR3 is TGTGCCAGTAGTAGGAGGACAGGGGTAAACAATCAGCCCCAGCATTTT. Encoded protein: CASSRRTGVNNQPQHF. Complete variable domain (other parts from reference TRBV19 and TRBJ1-5): DGGITQSPKYLFRKEGQNVTLSCEQNLNHDAMYWYRQDPGQGLRLIYYSQIVNDFQKGDIAEGYSVSREKKESFPLTVTSAQKNPTAFYLCASSRRTGVNNQPQHFGDGTRLSIL.

Turning to this clone: At one end, the junction sequence differs from germline, possibly due to a read error. The CDR3 coding sequence is TGCAGTGCCCTAAGCATAAGGGGGGAGCAGCACTTC. It translates to CSALSIRGEQHF. The gene calls are TRBV20-1 and TRBJ2-7; D might be TRBD1 or TRBD2, each matching 6 bases. Germline assignment: CDR1 DFQATT and CDR2 SNEGSKA (reference sequence). The CDR3 has 12 residues.

This clone occurred many times. This chain links TRBV6-1 with TRBJ2-7; a possible D gene is TRBD1 (6 bases). Trimming removed 0 bases at V and 0 bases at J, with 6 bases between. The CDR3 sequence is 14 residues long. Germline V gene data show CDR1 as MNHNS and CDR2 as SASEGT. The CDR3 DNA reads as TGTGCCAGCAGTGAAGCGGACAGCTCCTACGAGCAGTACTTC. Protein product: CASSEADSSYEQYF.